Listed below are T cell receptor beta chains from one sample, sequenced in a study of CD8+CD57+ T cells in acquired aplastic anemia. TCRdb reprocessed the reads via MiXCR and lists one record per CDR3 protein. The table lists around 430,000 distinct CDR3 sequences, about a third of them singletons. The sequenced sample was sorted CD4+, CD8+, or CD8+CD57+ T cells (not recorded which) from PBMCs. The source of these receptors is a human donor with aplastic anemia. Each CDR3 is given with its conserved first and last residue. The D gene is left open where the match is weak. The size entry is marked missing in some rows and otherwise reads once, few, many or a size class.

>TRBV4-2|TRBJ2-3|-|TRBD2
TGTGCCAGCAGCCCGCTCCAAGCGGGGGGGAACACAGATACGCAGTATTTT
CASSPLQAGGNTDTQYF
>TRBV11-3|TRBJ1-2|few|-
TGTGCCAGCAGCCAAGCCCCGGGACTCCGAACAAATGGCTACACCTTC
CASSQAPGLRTNGYTF
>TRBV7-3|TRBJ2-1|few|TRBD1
TGTGCCAGCAGCTTGTGGACAGGACACAATGATTCTGAGCAGTTCTTC
CASSLWTGHNDSEQFF
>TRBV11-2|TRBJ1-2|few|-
TGTGCCAGCAGCTTAGTGTTTTCAGGGAGTCGTTCTGACTATGGCTACACCTTC
CASSLVFSGSRSDYGYTF
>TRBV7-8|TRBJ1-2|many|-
TGTGCCAGCAGTACAGGTCTCCCGGACGATTACACCTTC
CASSTGLPDDYTF
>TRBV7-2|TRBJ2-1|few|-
TGTGCCAGCAGCTTAGCGGGAGAGATGAATGAGCAGTTCTTC
CASSLAGEMNEQFF
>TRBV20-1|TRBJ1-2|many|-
TGCAGTGCTAGACCAGGGGAGACAGCAAACTATGGCTACACCTTC
CSARPGETANYGYTF
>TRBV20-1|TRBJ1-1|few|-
TGCAGTGCGGGACCCGGGGAAAACACTGAAGCTTTCTTT
CSAGPGENTEAFF
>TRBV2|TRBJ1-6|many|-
TGTGCCAGCAGTGTCCCAAATTCACCCCTCCACTTT
CASSVPNSPLHF
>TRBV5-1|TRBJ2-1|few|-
TGCGCCAGCAGCTTATCACATAGCTCCTACAATGAGCAGTTCTTC
CASSLSHSSYNEQFF
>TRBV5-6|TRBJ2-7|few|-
TGTGCCAGCAGCTTGGCCGGATTACAGGGTTTGTACGAGCAGTACTTC
CASSLAGLQGLYEQYF
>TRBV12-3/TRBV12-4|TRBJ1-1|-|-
TGTGCCAGCAGCCCCACGACAGGTTTGAACACTGAAGCTTTCTTT
CASSPTTGLNTEAFF
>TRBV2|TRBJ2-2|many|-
TGTGCCAGAAGGGGGGCCGGGGAGCTGTTTTTT
CARRGAGELFF
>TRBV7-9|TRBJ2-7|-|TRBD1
TGTGCCAGCAGCTTAGGACAGGGGGCTAGCGAGCAGTACTTC
CASSLGQGASEQYF